The clone carrying this TCR beta chain turned up a few times. Its antigen remains unidentified. The sample belongs to a study of T cells in Graves' hyperthyroidism and ophthalmopathy. It was RNA transcripts that yielded the amplified TCR beta CDR3 regions. A first-round RT-PCR of the TCR CDR3 used the HTBI primer set. One entry per CDR3 protein results from TCRdb running MiXCR on the multiplex PCR reads. The sample shows approximately 610,000 distinct CDR3 sequences, approximately 16% of them seen only once. Whole-study findings and limits: Researchers found most expanded thyroid clonotypes above 0.001 in blood as well.

The material sequenced was blood. The origin of this receptor is a woman in her late teens or twenties with Graves' hyperthyroidism.

The CDR3 loop is CASSIDSRGDLDEQYF. The CDR3 DNA follows: TGTGCCAGTAGTATAGATAGTAGGGGCGACCTCGACGAGCAGTACTTC. The chain links TRBV19 to TRBJ2-7, with D perhaps matching TRBD1 (5 bases). The germline CDR1 and CDR2 sequences are LNHDA and SQIVND (reference sequence). Trimming shortened V by 0 bases and J by 5 bases, and 17 bases separated the two germline ends. The CDR3 has 16 residues.